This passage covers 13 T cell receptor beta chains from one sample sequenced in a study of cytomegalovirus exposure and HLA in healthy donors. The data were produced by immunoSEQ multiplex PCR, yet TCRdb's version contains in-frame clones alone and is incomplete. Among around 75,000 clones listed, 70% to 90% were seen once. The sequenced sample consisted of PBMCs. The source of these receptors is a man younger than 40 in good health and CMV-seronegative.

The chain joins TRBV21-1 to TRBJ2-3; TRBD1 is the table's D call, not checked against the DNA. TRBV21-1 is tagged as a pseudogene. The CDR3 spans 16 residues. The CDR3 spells CASTPQGVGSTDTQYF. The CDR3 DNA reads TGTGCCAGTACCCCTCAGGGCGTCGGGAGCACAGATACGCAGTATTTT.

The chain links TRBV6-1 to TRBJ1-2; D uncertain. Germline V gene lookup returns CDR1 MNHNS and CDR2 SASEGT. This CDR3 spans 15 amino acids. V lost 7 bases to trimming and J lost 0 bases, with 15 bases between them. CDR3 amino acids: CASNINSQSNYGYTF. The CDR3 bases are TGTGCCAGCAACATAAACAGTCAGTCTAACTATGGCTACACCTTC.

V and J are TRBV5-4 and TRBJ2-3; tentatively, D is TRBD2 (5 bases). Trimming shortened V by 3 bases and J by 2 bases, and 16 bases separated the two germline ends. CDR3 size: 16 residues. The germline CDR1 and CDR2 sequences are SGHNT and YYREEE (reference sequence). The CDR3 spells CASSSGSTASTDTQYF. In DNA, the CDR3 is TGTGCCAGCAGCTCGGGATCGACTGCCTCCACAGATACGCAGTATTTT.

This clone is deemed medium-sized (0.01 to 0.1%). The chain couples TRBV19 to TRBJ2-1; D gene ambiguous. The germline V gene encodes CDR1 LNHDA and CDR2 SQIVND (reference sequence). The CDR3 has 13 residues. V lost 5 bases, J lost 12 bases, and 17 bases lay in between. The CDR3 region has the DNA TGTGCCAGTAGTTCCCAAGTTCTAGTCGGGCAGTTCTTC. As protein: CASSSQVLVGQFF.

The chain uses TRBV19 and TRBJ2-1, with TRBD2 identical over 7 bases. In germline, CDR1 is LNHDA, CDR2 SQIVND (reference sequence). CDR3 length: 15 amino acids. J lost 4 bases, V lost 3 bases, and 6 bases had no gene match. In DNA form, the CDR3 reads TGTGCCAGTAGTATTCGGGGGAGGGGATACAATGAGCAGTTCTTC. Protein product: CASSIRGRGYNEQFF.

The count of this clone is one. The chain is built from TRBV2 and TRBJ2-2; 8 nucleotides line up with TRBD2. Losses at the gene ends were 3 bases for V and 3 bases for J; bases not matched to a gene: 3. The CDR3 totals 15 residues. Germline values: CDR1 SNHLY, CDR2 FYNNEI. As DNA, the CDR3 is TGTGCCAGCAGTGACTTGCGGGAGGACACCGGGGAGCTGTTTTTT. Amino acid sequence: CASSDLREDTGELFF.

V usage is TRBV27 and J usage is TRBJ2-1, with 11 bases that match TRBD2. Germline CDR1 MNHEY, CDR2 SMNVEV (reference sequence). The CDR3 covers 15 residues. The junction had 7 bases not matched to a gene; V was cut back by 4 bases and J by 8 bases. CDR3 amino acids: CASSSTSGRGYEQFF. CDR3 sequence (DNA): TGTGCCAGCAGTTCTACTAGCGGGAGAGGGTATGAGCAGTTCTTC.

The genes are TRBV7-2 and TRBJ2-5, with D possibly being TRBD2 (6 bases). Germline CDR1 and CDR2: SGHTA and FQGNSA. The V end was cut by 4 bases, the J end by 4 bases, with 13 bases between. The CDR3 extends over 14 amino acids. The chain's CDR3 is CASSWDSLRETQYF. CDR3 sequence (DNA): TGTGCCAGCAGCTGGGACTCGCTCCGAGAGACCCAGTACTTC.

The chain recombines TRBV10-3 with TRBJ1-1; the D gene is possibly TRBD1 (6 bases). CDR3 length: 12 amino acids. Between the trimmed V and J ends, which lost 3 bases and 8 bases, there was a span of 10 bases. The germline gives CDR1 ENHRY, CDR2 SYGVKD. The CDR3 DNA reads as TGTGCCATCAGTGACCGGACAGTCGAAGCTTTCTTT. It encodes CAISDRTVEAFF.

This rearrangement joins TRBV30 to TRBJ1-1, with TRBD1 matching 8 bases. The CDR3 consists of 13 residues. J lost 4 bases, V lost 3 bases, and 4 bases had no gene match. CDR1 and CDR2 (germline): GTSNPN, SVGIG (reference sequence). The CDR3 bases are TGTGCCTGGAGGGAGGACAGGGCCACTGAAGCTTTCTTT. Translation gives CAWREDRATEAFF.

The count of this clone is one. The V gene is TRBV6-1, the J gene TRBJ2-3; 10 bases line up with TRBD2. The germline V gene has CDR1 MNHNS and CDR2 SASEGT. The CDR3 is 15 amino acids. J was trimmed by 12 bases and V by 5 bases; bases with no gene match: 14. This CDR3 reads CASSRTSGEARSQYF. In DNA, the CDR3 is TGTGCCAGCAGTCGAACTAGCGGGGAAGCTAGGTCCCAGTATTTT.

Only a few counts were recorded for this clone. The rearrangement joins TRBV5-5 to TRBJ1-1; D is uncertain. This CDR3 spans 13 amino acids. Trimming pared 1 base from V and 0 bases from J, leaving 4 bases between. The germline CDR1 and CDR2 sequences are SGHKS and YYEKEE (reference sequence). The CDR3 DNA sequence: TGTGCCAGCAGCTTGTTCTTGAACACTGAAGCTTTCTTT. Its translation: CASSLFLNTEAFF.

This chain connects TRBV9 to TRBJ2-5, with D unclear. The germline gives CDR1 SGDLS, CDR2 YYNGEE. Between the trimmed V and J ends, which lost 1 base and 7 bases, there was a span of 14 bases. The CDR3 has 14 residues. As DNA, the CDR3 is TGTGCCAGCAGCGTATCGACTGACTTGTGGACCCAGTACTTC. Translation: CASSVSTDLWTQYF.